This T cell receptor (beta chain) was captured in a study of blood T cell repertoires in COVID-19. Study at large: Acute and convalescent COVID-19 specimens originated in the United States, Italy and Spain.

Authors' methods: Reference gene primer amplification yielded estimated nucleated cell counts. Generated by immunoSEQ multiplex PCR, the TCRdb table keeps only in-frame clones and is missing some. For V, J and clone size, that table is used; D and trimming come from the DNA. The sample includes 250,000 or so clones, 86% of them seen just once. The CDR3 covers 13 residues. The V gene lost 3 bases and the J gene lost 7 bases, with 10 bases spanning the gap. Germline loops: CDR1 SNHLY, CDR2 FYNNEI. This clone was found many times. V is TRBV2 and J is TRBJ1-5, with D possibly TRBD1 on 5 matching bases. This receptor was taken from a man younger than 40 with active or convalescent COVID-19. The sequencing sample was made of peripheral blood. The CDR3 sequence: CASSEEGNQPQHF. In DNA form, the CDR3 reads TGTGCCAGCAGTGAGGAGGGGAACCAGCCCCAGCATTTT.